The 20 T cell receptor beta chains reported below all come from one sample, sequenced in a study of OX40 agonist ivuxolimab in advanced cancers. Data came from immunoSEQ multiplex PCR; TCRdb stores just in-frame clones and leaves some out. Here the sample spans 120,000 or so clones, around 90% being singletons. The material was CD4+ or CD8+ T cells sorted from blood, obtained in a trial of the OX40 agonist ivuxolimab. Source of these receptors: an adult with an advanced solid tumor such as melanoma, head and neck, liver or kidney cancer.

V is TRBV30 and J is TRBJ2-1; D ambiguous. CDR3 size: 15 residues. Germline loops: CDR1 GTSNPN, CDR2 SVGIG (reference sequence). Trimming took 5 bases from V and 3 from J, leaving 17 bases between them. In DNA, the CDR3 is TGTGCCTGGTCTCTGGGCGTCAACAGCTACAATGAGCAGTTCTTC. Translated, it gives CAWSLGVNSYNEQFF.

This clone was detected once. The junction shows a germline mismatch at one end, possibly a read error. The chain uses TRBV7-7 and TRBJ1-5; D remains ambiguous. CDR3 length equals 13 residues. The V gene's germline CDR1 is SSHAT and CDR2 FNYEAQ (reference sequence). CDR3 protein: CASSLGPNQPQHF. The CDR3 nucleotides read TGTGCTAGCAGCTTAGGGCCTAATCAGCCCCAGCATTTT.

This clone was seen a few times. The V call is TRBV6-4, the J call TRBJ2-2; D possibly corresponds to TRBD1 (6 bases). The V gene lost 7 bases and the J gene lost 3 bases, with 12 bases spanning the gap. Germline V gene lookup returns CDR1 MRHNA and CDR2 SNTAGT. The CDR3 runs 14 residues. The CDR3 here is CASKPQGHTGELFF. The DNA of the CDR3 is TGTGCCAGCAAACCCCAGGGGCACACCGGGGAGCTGTTTTTT.

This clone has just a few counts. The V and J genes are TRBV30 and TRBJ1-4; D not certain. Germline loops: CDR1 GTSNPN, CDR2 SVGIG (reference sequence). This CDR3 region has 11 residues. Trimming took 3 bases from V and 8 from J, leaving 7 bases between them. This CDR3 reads CAWSIREKLFF. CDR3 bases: TGTGCCTGGAGCATTCGGGAAAAACTGTTTTTT.

The CDR3 is CASSYEGPEAFF. The CDR3 nucleotides are TGTGCCAGCAGTTACGAGGGCCCTGAAGCTTTCTTT. The chain recombines TRBV6-5 with TRBJ1-1; D uncertain. Germline loops: CDR1 MNHEY, CDR2 SVGAGI. This CDR3 is built from 12 residues. The ends were cut back, 2 bases at V and 6 bases at J, with 7 bases in the middle.

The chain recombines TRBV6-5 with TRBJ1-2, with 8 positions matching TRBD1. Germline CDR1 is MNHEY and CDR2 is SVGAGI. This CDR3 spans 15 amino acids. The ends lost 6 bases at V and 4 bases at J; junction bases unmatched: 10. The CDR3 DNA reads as TGTGCCAGCAGCCTAAACCAGGGGGCGGCCTATGGCTACACCTTC. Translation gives CASSLNQGAAYGYTF.

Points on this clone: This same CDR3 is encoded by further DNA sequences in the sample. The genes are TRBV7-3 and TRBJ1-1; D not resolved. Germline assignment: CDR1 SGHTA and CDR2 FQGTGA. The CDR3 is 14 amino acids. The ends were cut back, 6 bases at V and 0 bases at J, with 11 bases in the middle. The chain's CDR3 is CASSSGPVNTEAFF. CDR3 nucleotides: TGTGCCAGCAGTTCCGGGCCGGTGAACACTGAAGCTTTCTTT.

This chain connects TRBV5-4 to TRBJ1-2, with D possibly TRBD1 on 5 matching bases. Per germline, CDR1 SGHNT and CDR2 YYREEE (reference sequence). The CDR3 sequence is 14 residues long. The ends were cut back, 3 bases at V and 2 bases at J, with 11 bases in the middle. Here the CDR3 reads CASSSRQSNYGYTF. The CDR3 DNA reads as TGTGCCAGCAGCTCGCGACAGAGCAACTATGGCTACACCTTC.

CDR3 DNA: TGTGCCAGCAGCTTGAACCGGGACGCCAACTACGAGCAGTACTTC. Its protein product is CASSLNRDANYEQYF. The chain joins TRBV7-8 to TRBJ2-7, with D perhaps TRBD1 or TRBD2 (5 bases each). The CDR3 totals 15 residues. Germline loops: CDR1 SGHVS, CDR2 FQNEAQ. V was clipped by 3 bases and J by 3 bases, with 15 bases between them.

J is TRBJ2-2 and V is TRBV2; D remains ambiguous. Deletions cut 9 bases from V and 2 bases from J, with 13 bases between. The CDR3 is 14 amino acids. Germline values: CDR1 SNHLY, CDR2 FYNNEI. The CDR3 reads CASCPSSNTGELFF. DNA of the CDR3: TGTGCCAGTTGTCCAAGCAGCAACACCGGGGAGCTGTTTTTT.

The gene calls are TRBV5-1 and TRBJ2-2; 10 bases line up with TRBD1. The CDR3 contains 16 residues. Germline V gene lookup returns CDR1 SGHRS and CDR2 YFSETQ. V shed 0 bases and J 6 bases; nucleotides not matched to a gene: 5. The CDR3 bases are TGCGCCAGCAGCTTGGTCGCGACAGGGGGCCCCGGGGAGCTGTTTTTT. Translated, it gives CASSLVATGGPGELFF. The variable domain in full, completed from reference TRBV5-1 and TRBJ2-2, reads KAGVTQTPRYLIKTRGQQVTLSCSPISGHRSVSWYQQTPGQGLQFLFEYFSETQRNKGNFPGRFSGRQFSNSRSEMNVSTLELGDSALYLCASSLVATGGPGELFFGEGSRLTVL.

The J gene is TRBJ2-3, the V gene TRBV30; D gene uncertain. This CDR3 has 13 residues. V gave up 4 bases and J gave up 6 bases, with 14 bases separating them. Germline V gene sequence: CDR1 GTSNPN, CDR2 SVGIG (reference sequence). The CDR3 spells CAWTPPRRDTQYF. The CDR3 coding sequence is TGTGCCTGGACCCCACCCCGACGGGATACGCAGTATTTT.

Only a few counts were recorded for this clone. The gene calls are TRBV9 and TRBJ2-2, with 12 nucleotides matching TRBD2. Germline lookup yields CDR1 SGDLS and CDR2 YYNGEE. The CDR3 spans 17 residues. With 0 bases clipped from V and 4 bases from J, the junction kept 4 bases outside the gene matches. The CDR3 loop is CASSVGLAGVGTGELFF. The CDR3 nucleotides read TGTGCCAGCAGCGTAGGACTAGCGGGAGTGGGCACCGGGGAGCTGTTTTTT. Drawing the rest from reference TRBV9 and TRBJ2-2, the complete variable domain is DSGVTQTPKHLITATGQRVTLRCSPRSGDLSVYWYQQSLDQGLQFLIQYYNGEERAKGNILERFSAQQFPDLHSELNLSSLELGDSALYFCASSVGLAGVGTGELFFGEGSRLTVL.

The CDR3 loop reads CASDLREDPYNEQFF. CDR3 sequence (DNA): TGTGCCAGTGATCTTCGGGAAGACCCTTACAATGAGCAGTTCTTC. This sequence joins TRBV5-6 and TRBJ2-1; tentative D call: TRBD2 (5 bases). The CDR3 consists of 15 residues. From germline, CDR1 is SGHDT and CDR2 YYEEEE. Trimming shortened V by 8 bases and J by 4 bases, and 19 bases separated the two germline ends.

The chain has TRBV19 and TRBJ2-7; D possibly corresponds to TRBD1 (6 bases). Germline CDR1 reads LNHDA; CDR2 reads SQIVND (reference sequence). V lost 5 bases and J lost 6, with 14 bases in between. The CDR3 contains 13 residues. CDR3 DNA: TGTGCCAGTAGTCCGTTACAGGGATTCGAGCAGTACTTC. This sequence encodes CASSPLQGFEQYF.

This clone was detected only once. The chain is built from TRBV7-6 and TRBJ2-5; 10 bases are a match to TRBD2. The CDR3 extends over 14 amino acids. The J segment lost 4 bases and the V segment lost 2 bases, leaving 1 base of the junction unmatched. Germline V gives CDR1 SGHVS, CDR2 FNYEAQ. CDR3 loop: CASSLIAGGETQYF. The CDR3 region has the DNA TGTGCCAGCAGCTTAATAGCGGGAGGAGAGACCCAGTACTTC.

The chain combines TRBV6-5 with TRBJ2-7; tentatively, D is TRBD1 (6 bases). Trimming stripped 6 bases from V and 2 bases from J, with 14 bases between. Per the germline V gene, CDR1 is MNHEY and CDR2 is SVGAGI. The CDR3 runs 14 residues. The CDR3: CASSTGFGPYEQYF. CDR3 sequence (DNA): TGTGCCAGCAGCACAGGGTTTGGACCCTACGAGCAGTACTTC.

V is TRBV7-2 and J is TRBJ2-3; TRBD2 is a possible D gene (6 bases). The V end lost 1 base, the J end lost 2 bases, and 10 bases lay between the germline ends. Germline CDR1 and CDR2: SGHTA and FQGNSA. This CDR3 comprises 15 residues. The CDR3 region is CASSLGGEFTDTQYF. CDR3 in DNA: TGTGCCAGCAGCTTAGGCGGGGAGTTCACAGATACGCAGTATTTT.

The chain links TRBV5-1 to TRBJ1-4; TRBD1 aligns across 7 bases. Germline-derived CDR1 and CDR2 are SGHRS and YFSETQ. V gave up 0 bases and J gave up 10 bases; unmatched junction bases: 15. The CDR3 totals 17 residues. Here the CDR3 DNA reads TGCGCCAGCAGCTTGGGGGTGACCGACAGGGCAGCGGGAAAACTGTTTTTT. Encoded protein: CASSLGVTDRAAGKLFF.

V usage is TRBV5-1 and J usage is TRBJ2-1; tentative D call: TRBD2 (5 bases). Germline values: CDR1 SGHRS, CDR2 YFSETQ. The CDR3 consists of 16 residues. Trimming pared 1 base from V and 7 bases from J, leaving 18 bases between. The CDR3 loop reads CASSLNSIRGHNEQFF. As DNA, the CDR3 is TGCGCCAGCAGCTTGAATTCGATACGGGGTCATAATGAGCAGTTCTTC.